A single sample is the source of the 4 T cell receptor beta chains below, sequenced in a study of blood T cell repertoires in COVID-19. Clones were read by immunoSEQ multiplex PCR, and TCRdb kept only the in-frame ones, dropping some. The repertoire includes approximately 300,000 clones, approximately 88% of them detected once, and 5% to 5.5% sits in the top ten. Sequencing input: PBMCs or T cells enriched from blood (not recorded which). Receptor source: a man in his fifties or sixties who had recovered from COVID-19.

The CDR3 nucleotides are TGTGCCAGCAGCTTGGGGGGACACCTAGGTGAGCAGTACTTC. Protein product: CASSLGGHLGEQYF. The gene calls are TRBV5-4 and TRBJ2-7; perhaps TRBD1 as D (6 bases). The germline V gene encodes CDR1 SGHNT and CDR2 YYREEE (reference sequence). This CDR3 contains 14 residues. Trimming removed 0 bases at V and 7 bases at J, with 14 bases between.

The chain uses TRBV27 and TRBJ2-3; 7 bases line up with TRBD1. Germline CDR1 reads MNHEY; CDR2 reads SMNVEV (reference sequence). This CDR3 region has 15 residues. V gave up 2 bases and J gave up 1 base; unmatched junction bases: 3. CDR3 residues: CASSLRTGRTDTQYF. The DNA for the CDR3 is TGTGCCAGCAGTTTAAGGACAGGACGCACAGATACGCAGTATTTT.

The chain employs TRBV19 and TRBJ2-1; 7 bases align to TRBD2. V trimming: 5 bases; J trimming: 2 bases; junction bases outside the gene matches: 6. CDR1 and CDR2 (germline): LNHDA, SQIVND (reference sequence). This CDR3 is built from 15 residues. The DNA of the CDR3 is TGTGCCAGTAGTTGGGGGGGAGGAACCTACAATGAGCAGTTCTTC. This translates into CASSWGGGTYNEQFF.

The chain carries TRBV7-2 and TRBJ2-1, with D hard to call. This CDR3 region has 15 residues. Trimming shortened V by 5 bases and J by 0 bases, and 11 bases separated the two germline ends. CDR1 SGHTA and CDR2 FQGNSA come from the germline V gene. DNA for the CDR3: TGTGCCAGCAGCCAAGATGGCCCCTCCTACAATGAGCAGTTCTTC. It is translated as CASSQDGPSYNEQFF.